These 18 T cell receptor beta chains share one sample of origin, sequenced in a study of OX40 agonist ivuxolimab in advanced cancers. The repertoire was sequenced with immunoSEQ multiplex PCR; TCRdb's copy has only in-frame clones and lacks some. The sample contains around 97,000 clones, about nine tenths of which appear only once. Sequencing was performed on CD4+ or CD8+ T cells sorted from blood, taken in a trial of the OX40 agonist ivuxolimab. These receptor sequences come from an adult with an advanced solid tumor such as melanoma, head and neck, liver or kidney cancer.

This rearrangement joins TRBV5-6 to TRBJ2-5, with D unclear. Germline assignment: CDR1 SGHDT and CDR2 YYEEEE. Between the trimmed V and J ends, which lost 2 bases and 2 bases, there was a span of 13 bases. This CDR3 has 15 amino acids. As DNA, the CDR3 is TGTGCCAGCAGCTTTCGGACGTTGGAACAAGAGACCCAGTACTTC. Residues: CASSFRTLEQETQYF.

CDR3 in DNA: TGTGCCAGCAGTGTTAGGGCCAACACTGAAGCTTTCTTT. Translating gives CASSVRANTEAFF. The genes are TRBV6-4 and TRBJ1-1, with D uncertain. The V gene's germline CDR1 is MRHNA and CDR2 SNTAGT. The CDR3 is 13 residues long. The V and J ends lost 4 bases and 2 bases respectively, with 8 bases between them.

The chain carries TRBV19 and TRBJ2-6; tentative D call: TRBD1 (6 bases). Looked up from germline, CDR1 is LNHDA and CDR2 is SQIVND (reference sequence). The CDR3 has 14 residues. The V end lost 6 bases, the J end lost 2 bases, and 8 bases lay between the germline ends. CDR3 sequence reads: CASRTGTGANVLTF. The CDR3 coding sequence is TGTGCCAGTAGGACAGGAACTGGGGCCAACGTCCTGACTTTC. The full variable domain, completed using reference TRBV19 and TRBJ2-6, is DGGITQSPKYLFRKEGQNVTLSCEQNLNHDAMYWYRQDPGQGLRLIYYSQIVNDFQKGDIAEGYSVSREKKESFPLTVTSAQKNPTAFYLCASRTGTGANVLTFGAGSRLTVL.

The chain combines TRBV6-6 with TRBJ2-7, with D uncertain. This CDR3 region has 14 residues. The germline V and J ends were trimmed by 6 bases and 5 bases, with 17 bases remaining between them. Germline loops: CDR1 MNHNY, CDR2 SVGAGI (reference sequence). The CDR3 sequence: CASSPSYGMDEQYF. As DNA, the CDR3 is TGTGCCAGCAGCCCAAGTTATGGGATGGACGAGCAGTACTTC.

The rearrangement joins TRBV11-2 to TRBJ2-1, with 15 bases lining up with TRBD2. Trimming at V came to 4 bases and at J to 8 bases, leaving 9 bases not matched to a gene. The germline V gene encodes CDR1 SGHAT and CDR2 FQNNGV. The CDR3 extends over 17 amino acids. The CDR3 bases are TGTGCCAGCAGCTCGGCAGGGACTAGCGGGAGGATTGATGAGCAGTTCTTC. Translation gives CASSSAGTSGRIDEQFF.

V usage is TRBV29-1 and J usage is TRBJ1-1; TRBD1 agrees at 10 bases. The V and J ends lost 3 bases and 5 bases, in that order; junction bases with no gene match: 6. Germline V gene lookup returns CDR1 SQVTM and CDR2 ANQGSEA. This CDR3 is built from 14 residues. In DNA, the CDR3 is TGCAGCGTTGATCGGACAGGGGGTGGGACTGAAGCTTTCTTT. This gives the protein CSVDRTGGGTEAFF.

The genes are TRBV11-3 and TRBJ2-7; a possible D gene is TRBD1 (7 bases). The CDR3 covers 13 residues. Per germline, CDR1 SGHNT and CDR2 YENEEA. Trimming cost V 5 bases and J 4 bases, with 12 bases left between them. Here the CDR3 DNA reads TGTGCCAGCAGCCGGGGGACAGTGTACGAGCAGTACTTC. This codes for CASSRGTVYEQYF.

The rearrangement uses TRBV9 and TRBJ2-7, with a tentative D call TRBD2 (8 bases). V gave up 5 bases and J gave up 6 bases, with 15 bases separating them. This CDR3 has 13 amino acids. The germline CDR1 and CDR2 sequences are SGDLS and YYNGEE. The CDR3: CASSSGGGGEQYF. The CDR3 nucleotides read TGTGCCAGCAGTTCGGGAGGGGGCGGCGAGCAGTACTTC.

V and J are TRBV18 and TRBJ2-3; D uncertain. V lost 6 bases and J 2 bases, leaving 3 bases between the germline ends. This CDR3 spans 11 amino acids. Germline CDR1 and CDR2: KGHSH and LQKENI. CDR3 loop: CASSYTDTQYF. CDR3 DNA sequence: TGTGCCAGCTCTTACACAGATACGCAGTATTTT.

This chain links TRBV5-4 with TRBJ2-2; 11 bases agree with TRBD1. Germline CDR1 reads SGHNT; CDR2 reads YYREEE (reference sequence). Germline trimming cut 3 bases from V and 7 bases from J; bases unmatched to any gene: 11. The CDR3 runs to 17 residues. CDR3 bases: TGTGCCAGCAGCTCGGACAGGGGGCCGGGTATGGGCGGGGAGCTGTTTTTT. Translated, it gives CASSSDRGPGMGGELFF.

This rearrangement joins TRBV18 to TRBJ1-4; D gene uncertain. V was shortened by 2 bases and J by 7 bases, with 5 bases between the two germline ends. The CDR3 consists of 12 residues. CDR1 is KGHSH and CDR2 is LQKENI in the germline V gene. DNA of the CDR3: TGTGCCAGCTCACCAAAGGGTGAAAAACTGTTTTTT. Translated: CASSPKGEKLFF.

The chain links TRBV30 to TRBJ1-4, with 8 bases matching TRBD1. V lost 0 bases and J lost 7; bases outside the gene matches: 1. Germline V gives CDR1 GTSNPN, CDR2 SVGIG (reference sequence). The CDR3 extends over 13 amino acids. This CDR3 reads CAWSVQGVEKLFF. CDR3 nucleotides: TGTGCCTGGAGTGTACAGGGGGTTGAAAAACTGTTTTTT.

The rearrangement joins TRBV7-2 to TRBJ2-3; 8 bases align to TRBD2. CDR3 length equals 15 residues. The V segment lost 2 bases and the J segment 8 bases; nucleotides outside the gene matches: 9. Germline CDR1 reads SGHTA; CDR2 reads FQGNSA. The CDR3 here is CASSLKGAGGVTQYF. The CDR3 DNA follows: TGTGCCAGCAGCTTAAAAGGTGCGGGGGGTGTTACGCAGTATTTT. The variable domain in full, completed from reference TRBV7-2 and TRBJ2-3, reads GAGVSQSPSNKVTEKGKDVELRCDPISGHTALYWYRQSLGQGLEFLIYFQGNSAPDKSGLPSDRFSAERTGGSVSTLTIQRTQQEDSAVYLCASSLKGAGGVTQYFGPGTRLTVL.

This chain uses TRBV18 with TRBJ2-7; 9 positions agree with TRBD1. This CDR3 spans 16 amino acids. Germline V gives CDR1 KGHSH, CDR2 LQKENI. J lost 3 bases, V lost 6 bases, and 12 bases had no gene match. The CDR3: CASSRAPGQGGYEQYF. The CDR3 region has the DNA TGTGCCAGCTCCAGGGCCCCGGGACAGGGAGGCTACGAGCAGTACTTC.

The chain recombines TRBV6-1 with TRBJ1-3; possibly TRBD1 for D (6 bases). The CDR3 covers 17 residues. Germline V gene data show CDR1 as MNHNS and CDR2 as SASEGT. With 2 bases removed from V and 0 bases from J, the gap between germline ends came to 14 bases. CDR3 nucleotide sequence: TGTGCCAGCAGTGAAAACTGGGGGGGCCCCTCTGGAAACACCATATATTTT. Translation: CASSENWGGPSGNTIYF.

J is TRBJ2-2 and V is TRBV5-1, with 9 bases aligning to TRBD2. The V gene end was trimmed by 0 bases and the J gene end by 0 bases; junction bases not matched to a gene: 3. CDR1 and CDR2 (germline): SGHRS, YFSETQ. There are 17 residues in the CDR3. CDR3 nucleotide sequence: TGCGCCAGCAGCTTGGCGGCTAGCGGGACGAACACCGGGGAGCTGTTTTTT. It is translated as CASSLAASGTNTGELFF.

The genes are TRBV7-9 and TRBJ1-1; D possibly corresponds to TRBD1 (5 bases). V was clipped by 5 bases and J by 11 bases, with 18 bases between them. Per the germline V gene, CDR1 is SEHNR and CDR2 is FQNEAQ (reference sequence). This CDR3 spans 13 amino acids. CDR3 bases: TGTGCCAGCAGCCCCGGGGCAGGGAGGTCCGCTTTCTTT. Protein product: CASSPGAGRSAFF.

The chain recombines TRBV7-2 with TRBJ1-2; D gene uncertain. This CDR3 comprises 13 residues. In germline, CDR1 is SGHTA, CDR2 FQGNSA. Between the trimmed V and J ends, which lost 0 bases and 2 bases, there was a span of 4 bases. CDR3 coding DNA: TGTGCCAGCAGCTTAGCGTCGAACTATGGCTACACCTTC. Encoded protein: CASSLASNYGYTF. The whole variable domain, remainder taken from reference TRBV7-2 and TRBJ1-2, is GAGVSQSPSNKVTEKGKDVELRCDPISGHTALYWYRQSLGQGLEFLIYFQGNSAPDKSGLPSDRFSAERTGGSVSTLTIQRTQQEDSAVYLCASSLASNYGYTFGSGTRLTVV.